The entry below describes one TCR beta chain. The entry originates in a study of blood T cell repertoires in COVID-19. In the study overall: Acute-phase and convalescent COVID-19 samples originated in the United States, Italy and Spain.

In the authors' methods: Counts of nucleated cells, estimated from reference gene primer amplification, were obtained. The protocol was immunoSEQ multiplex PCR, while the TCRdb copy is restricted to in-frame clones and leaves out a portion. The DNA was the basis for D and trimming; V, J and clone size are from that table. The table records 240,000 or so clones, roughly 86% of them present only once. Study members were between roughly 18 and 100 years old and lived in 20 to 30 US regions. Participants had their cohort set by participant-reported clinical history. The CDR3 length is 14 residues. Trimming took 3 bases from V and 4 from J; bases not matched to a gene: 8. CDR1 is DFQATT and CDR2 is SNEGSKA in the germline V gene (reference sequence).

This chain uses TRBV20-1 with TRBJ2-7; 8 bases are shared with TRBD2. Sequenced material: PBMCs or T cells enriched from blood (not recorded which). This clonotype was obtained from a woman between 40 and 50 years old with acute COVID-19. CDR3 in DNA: TGCAGTGCTAGTTGGTCTAGCGGGTTGTACGAGCAGTACTTC. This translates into CSASWSSGLYEQYF.